This is a list of T cell receptor beta chains from one sample in a study of T cell responses to AZD1222 COVID-19 vaccine. The table came from immunoSEQ multiplex PCR; TCRdb's copy has only in-frame clones and leaves some out. The sample lists some 120,000 clones, over 90% occurring once. The sequencing here drew on peripheral blood, taken on day 0 of AZD1222 vaccination. Receptors were obtained from an adult in good health. The CDR3 runs from the conserved cysteine through the conserved F or W.

V: TRBV7-8
CDR3: CASSRLALSEAFF

V: TRBV5-1
CDR3: CASSLGAGGDGYTF

V: TRBV18
CDR3: CASSREETQYF

V: TRBV9
CDR3: CASSVGQGETYEQYF

V: TRBV7-9
CDR3: CASSLEAMSSYNEQFF

V: TRBV12-3/TRBV12-4
CDR3: CASRRQGETQYF

V: TRBV2
CDR3: CASSPSGGFFEQYF

V: TRBV3-1/TRBV3-2
CDR3: CASSQVGTGDTEAFF

V: TRBV6-5
CDR3: CASSYSNRVNQPQHF

V: TRBV18
CDR3: CASSPNRQGNTEAFF

V: TRBV3-1/TRBV3-2
CDR3: CASSQRQSRRDSPLHF

V: TRBV5-1
CDR3: CASSLDGFNQPQHF

V: TRBV7-6
CDR3: CASSHPGEGNTIYF

V: TRBV7-8
CDR3: CASSLAGGVMDGYTF

V: TRBV14
CDR3: CASSQDFSGASGGYTF

V: TRBV30
CDR3: CAWNTESYGYTF

V: TRBV7-9
CDR3: CASSLAHAVTEAFF

V: TRBV7-7
CDR3: CASSPHSGANVLTF

V: TRBV6-5
CDR3: CASSYRTHNSPLHF

V: TRBV24-1
CDR3: CATSDQTGSGELFF

V: TRBV7-8
CDR3: CASSRDTDTQYF

V: TRBV10-2
CDR3: CASIGGGYEQYF